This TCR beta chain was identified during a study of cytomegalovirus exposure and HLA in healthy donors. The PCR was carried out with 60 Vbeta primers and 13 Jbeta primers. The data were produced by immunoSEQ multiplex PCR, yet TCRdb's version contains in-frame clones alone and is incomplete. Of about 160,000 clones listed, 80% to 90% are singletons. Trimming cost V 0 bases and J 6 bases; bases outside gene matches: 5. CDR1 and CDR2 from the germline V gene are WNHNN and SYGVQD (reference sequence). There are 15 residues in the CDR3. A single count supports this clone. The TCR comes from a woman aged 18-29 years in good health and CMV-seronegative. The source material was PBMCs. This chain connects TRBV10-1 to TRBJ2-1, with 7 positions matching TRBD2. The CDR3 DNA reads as TGCGCCAGCAGTGAGTCTGCAGCGGGAACCAATGAGCAGTTCTTC. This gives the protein CASSESAAGTNEQFF.